Below are 17 T cell receptor beta chains sequenced from a single sample in a study of CD8 T cells in ankylosing spondylitis. Study findings and constraints: Within ankylosing spondylitis blood, a TCR beta motif made up of seven to nine highly homologous variants appeared to be characteristic.

Their cognate antigens are unknown. Each CDR3 protein gets one entry after TCRdb re-called the 5' RACE reads with MiXCR. The table lists about 440,000 distinct CDR3 sequences, 15% to 20% of them singletons. The specimen sequenced was blood, either unsorted or a sorted T cell fraction (not recorded which). Receptor source: a male donor with ankylosing spondylitis.

The chain joins TRBV6-1 to TRBJ2-1; TRBD2 is a possible D gene (6 bases). V was shortened by 4 bases and J by 3 bases, with 13 bases between the two germline ends. The CDR3 consists of 15 residues. CDR1 MNHNS and CDR2 SASEGT come from the germline V gene. CDR3 protein: CASSADPGDYNEQFF. CDR3 in DNA: TGTGCCAGCAGTGCGGACCCGGGGGACTACAATGAGCAGTTCTTC.

This clonotype has at least ten counts. V is TRBV5-1 and J is TRBJ2-7; TRBD1 might be the D (5 bases). This CDR3 is built from 13 residues. Trimming shortened V by 1 base and J by 3 bases, and 8 bases separated the two germline ends. In germline, CDR1 is SGHRS, CDR2 YFSETQ. CDR3 sequence reads: CASSLTGRYEQYF. The CDR3 DNA sequence: TGCGCCAGCAGCTTGACAGGACGCTACGAGCAGTACTTC.

This clonotype was seen at least ten times. The CDR3 loop reads CASSPSGGLANYNEQFF. The DNA for the CDR3 is TGTGCCAGCAGTCCCTCTGGGGGACTAGCGAATTACAATGAGCAGTTCTTC. V usage is TRBV12-3 or TRBV12-4 and J usage is TRBJ2-1; 10 positions match TRBD2. This CDR3 is built from 17 residues. Losses at the gene ends were 5 bases for V and 4 bases for J; bases not matched to a gene: 11.

The rearrangement joins TRBV7-9 to TRBJ2-1, with unresolved D. This CDR3 is built from 15 residues. V was clipped by 1 base and J by 0 bases, with 7 bases between them. The germline CDR1 and CDR2 sequences are SEHNR and FQNEAQ (reference sequence). The CDR3 is CASSLGHASYNEQFF. In DNA form, the CDR3 reads TGTGCCAGCAGCTTAGGACACGCCTCCTACAATGAGCAGTTCTTC.

This clonotype was counted a few times. The chain combines TRBV4-2 with TRBJ2-3; possibly TRBD1 for D (6 bases). The CDR3 loop spans 16 amino acids. Per the germline V gene, CDR1 is LGHNA and CDR2 is YNFKEQ. Deletions cut 4 bases from V and 0 bases from J, with 14 bases between. CDR3 sequence (DNA): TGTGCCAGCAGCCCAGGGGAAGCGGTTAGCACAGATACGCAGTATTTT. The encoded protein is CASSPGEAVSTDTQYF.

The table lists this clonotype with a few counts. The chain has TRBV27 and TRBJ2-2, with 7 bases lining up with TRBD1. Germline CDR1 is MNHEY and CDR2 is SMNVEV (reference sequence). CDR3 length equals 14 residues. Trimming took 5 bases from V and 7 from J; bases not matched to a gene: 7. The CDR3 coding sequence is TGTGCCAGCAGTCTCTGGGACAGATTCGGGGAGCTGTTTTTT. Amino acids: CASSLWDRFGELFF.

This clonotype was seen more than once but under ten times. The chain carries TRBV28 and TRBJ1-5; D might be TRBD1 (5 bases). The CDR3 is 12 residues long. Germline CDR1 is MDHEN and CDR2 is SYDVKM. V dropped 7 bases and J dropped 7 bases, with 11 bases sitting between them. The CDR3: CASTWGVQPQHF. The CDR3 DNA is TGTGCCAGCACATGGGGGGTACAGCCCCAGCATTTT.

This clonotype was counted only a few times. The chain uses TRBV7-9 and TRBJ2-5, with 11 bases aligning to TRBD1. V shed 3 bases and J 5 bases; nucleotides not matched to a gene: 8. This CDR3 has 16 residues. CDR1 and CDR2 from the germline V gene are SEHNR and FQNEAQ (reference sequence). CDR3 in amino acids: CASSFPPGTGGETQYF. CDR3 bases: TGTGCCAGCAGCTTCCCACCCGGGACAGGGGGGGAGACCCAGTACTTC.

This clonotype was observed a handful of times. This chain joins TRBV20-1 and TRBJ2-1, with TRBD2 identical over 12 bases. This CDR3 is 16 amino acids long. The germline CDR1 and CDR2 sequences are DFQATT and SNEGSKA (reference sequence). The V gene end was trimmed by 6 bases and the J gene end by 0 bases; junction bases not matched to a gene: 6. CDR3 residues: CSATPTSGSSYNEQFF. The CDR3 DNA reads TGCAGTGCCACCCCGACTAGCGGGAGCTCCTACAATGAGCAGTTCTTC.

The V call is TRBV6-2 or TRBV6-3, the J call TRBJ2-7, with D hard to call. The CDR3 runs to 12 residues. Germline loops: CDR1 MNHEY, CDR2 SVGEGT. Trimming left V 0 bases short and J 6 bases short, with 6 bases between. The CDR3 DNA sequence: TGTGCCAGCAGTTACTCGTCCGCCGAGCAGTACTTC. Translating gives CASSYSSAEQYF.

CDR3 residues: CASSAFAGSYNEQFF. The CDR3 DNA sequence: TGTGCCAGCAGTGCCTTTGCGGGATCATACAATGAGCAGTTCTTC. V is TRBV6-1 and J is TRBJ2-1; the D gene is possibly TRBD2 (6 bases). The germline V gene has CDR1 MNHNS and CDR2 SASEGT. The CDR3 consists of 15 residues. Trimming took 4 bases from V and 4 from J, leaving 14 bases between them.

Many counts were recorded for this clonotype. The chain uses TRBV12-3 or TRBV12-4 and TRBJ2-3, with TRBD2 matching 9 bases. The CDR3 is made up of 15 amino acids. The trim removed 4 bases at V and 1 base at J, leaving 3 bases unmatched. The CDR3 region is CASSSSGARTDTQYF. The DNA for the CDR3 is TGTGCCAGCAGTTCTAGCGGGGCCCGCACAGATACGCAGTATTTT.

The table lists this clonotype with many counts. This chain links TRBV29-1 with TRBJ1-1; 10 nucleotides align to TRBD1. The CDR3 sequence is 13 residues long. CDR1 SQVTM and CDR2 ANQGSEA come from the germline V gene. Trimming removed 7 bases from V and 7 bases from J; junction bases left unmatched: 9. Here the CDR3 reads CSALGQGFIEAFF. CDR3 coding DNA: TGCAGCGCCCTGGGACAGGGGTTTATTGAAGCTTTCTTT.

This clonotype was picked up a small number of times. The chain recombines TRBV5-6 with TRBJ1-2, with D perhaps matching TRBD1 (6 bases). Germline V gene lookup returns CDR1 SGHDT and CDR2 YYEEEE. The CDR3 runs 14 residues. Trimming took off 3 bases at V and 12 bases at J, with 21 bases between the two ends. CDR3 in amino acids: CASSWGPVSSGDTF. In DNA, the CDR3 is TGTGCCAGCAGCTGGGGGCCCGTATCATCAGGGGACACCTTC.

The rearrangement uses TRBV5-1 and TRBJ2-5; no definite D call. Trimming took 0 bases from V and 4 from J, leaving 7 bases between them. CDR3 size: 13 residues. Germline assignment: CDR1 SGHRS and CDR2 YFSETQ. The CDR3, as DNA: TGCGCCAGCAGCTTGGTTGTCGCAGAGACCCAGTACTTC. Amino acids: CASSLVVAETQYF.

The sample holds a few counts of this clonotype. CDR3 DNA sequence: TGTGCCAGCAGTGGGACAGGGGTAGATACGCAGTATTTT. It specifies CASSGTGVDTQYF. This chain connects TRBV6-1 to TRBJ2-3; 9 bases match TRBD1. Losses at the gene ends were 4 bases for V and 5 bases for J; bases not matched to a gene: 1. The CDR3 length is 13 residues. Germline V CDR1 and CDR2: MNHNS, SASEGT.

This clonotype was seen only a few times. V and J are TRBV4-1 and TRBJ1-1; 7 bases match TRBD1. Germline V gene lookup returns CDR1 MGHRA and CDR2 YSYEKL. V shed 1 base and J 0 bases; nucleotides not matched to a gene: 5. The CDR3 is made up of 16 amino acids. CDR3 region: CASSQGLQGMNTEAFF. CDR3 coding DNA: TGCGCCAGCAGCCAAGGCCTACAGGGGATGAACACTGAAGCTTTCTTT.